Listed below are T cell receptor beta chains from one sample, sequenced in a study of cytomegalovirus exposure and HLA in healthy donors. Generated by immunoSEQ multiplex PCR, the TCRdb table keeps only in-frame clones and is missing some. The sample consists of roughly 190,000 clones, about 84% of them appearing once. The source material was PBMCs. The receptors derive from a man aged 45-60 years in good health and CMV-seronegative. CDR3s include the opening cysteine and the closing phenylalanine or tryptophan. The D gene is left open where the match is weak. The size of a clone is reported for some rows only, either as once, few or many, or as a class for expanded clones.

J: TRBJ2-2; V: TRBV25-1; D: TRBD1; size: few; CDR3: CASSPRDREAGELFF; DNA: TGTGCCAGCAGTCCTCGGGACAGGGAAGCCGGGGAGCTGTTTTTT
J: TRBJ2-1; V: TRBV6-5; D: TRBD1; size: NA; CDR3: CASSYSIGQGRGEQFF; DNA: TGTGCCAGCAGTTACAGTATAGGACAGGGGAGGGGTGAGCAGTTCTTC
J: TRBJ2-6; V: TRBV27; D: NA; size: few; CDR3: CASSMDGLGPGANVLTF; DNA: TGTGCCAGCAGTATGGACGGACTGGGCCCTGGGGCCAACGTCCTGACTTTC
J: TRBJ2-5; V: TRBV18; D: TRBD1; size: NA; CDR3: CASSPTGTGGRETQYF; DNA: TGTGCCAGCTCACCAACAGGAACAGGGGGCAGGGAGACCCAGTACTTC
J: TRBJ1-1; V: TRBV6-5; D: NA; size: NA; CDR3: CASSRGRFTEAFF; DNA: TGTGCCAGCAGTCGGGGGAGGTTCACTGAAGCTTTCTTT
J: TRBJ1-2; V: TRBV6-4; D: NA; size: few; CDR3: CASNKGWGVYGYTF; DNA: TGTGCCAGCAATAAGGGGTGGGGGGTTTATGGCTACACCTTC
J: TRBJ2-3; V: TRBV7-3; D: NA; size: NA; CDR3: CASSSGGRDTQYF; DNA: TGTGCCAGCAGCTCAGGGGGGAGAGATACGCAGTATTTT
J: TRBJ1-2; V: TRBV18; D: NA; size: NA; CDR3: CASSPTADYGYTF; DNA: TGTGCCAGCTCACCAACGGCGGACTATGGCTACACCTTC
J: TRBJ1-3; V: TRBV18; D: NA; size: NA; CDR3: CASSPQAGSGNTIYF; DNA: TGTGCCAGCTCACCACAGGCAGGGTCTGGAAACACCATATATTTT
J: TRBJ1-2; V: TRBV7-2; D: NA; size: NA; CDR3: CASSAQQGYYGYTF; DNA: TGTGCCAGCAGCGCTCAACAGGGATACTATGGCTACACCTTC
J: TRBJ1-6; V: TRBV7-9; D: TRBD1; size: NA; CDR3: CASSSLTGGLGAPLHF; DNA: TGTGCCAGCAGCTCTCTGACAGGGGGCTTAGGCGCACCCCTCCACTTT
J: TRBJ2-1; V: TRBV5-5; D: NA; size: few; CDR3: CASSLLTSNEQFF; DNA: TGTGCCAGCAGCTTGTTGACTAGCAATGAGCAGTTCTTC
J: TRBJ2-1; V: TRBV4-2; D: TRBD2; size: NA; CDR3: CASSPWAGGREEQFF; DNA: TGTGCCAGCAGCCCGTGGGCGGGGGGGCGGGAGGAGCAGTTCTTC
J: TRBJ1-4; V: TRBV18; D: NA; size: NA; CDR3: CASSPFQGRDNEKLFF; DNA: TGTGCCAGCTCACCATTCCAGGGGAGGGATAATGAAAAACTGTTTTTT
J: TRBJ2-5; V: TRBV18; D: NA; size: NA; CDR3: CASSPLGQETQYF; DNA: TGTGCCAGCTCGCCGCTCGGCCAAGAGACCCAGTACTTC
J: TRBJ1-2; V: TRBV18; D: NA; size: NA; CDR3: CASSPDGNYGYTF; DNA: TGTGCCAGCTCACCTGACGGGAACTATGGCTACACCTTC
J: TRBJ2-3; V: TRBV6-1; D: TRBD2; size: NA; CDR3: CASTLSGGTDTQYF; DNA: TGTGCCAGCACTCTTAGCGGGGGCACAGATACGCAGTATTTT
J: TRBJ2-2; V: TRBV5-1; D: NA; size: NA; CDR3: CASSLEGADTGELFF; DNA: TGCGCCAGCAGCTTGGAAGGGGCGGACACCGGGGAGCTGTTTTTT
J: TRBJ1-5; V: TRBV19; D: NA; size: NA; CDR3: CASSIEWTAYQPQHF; DNA: TGTGCCAGTAGTATAGAATGGACAGCCTATCAGCCCCAGCATTTT
J: TRBJ1-1; V: TRBV7-9; D: NA; size: NA; CDR3: CASSLAQKQGIRGTEAFF; DNA: TGTGCCAGCAGCTTAGCGCAGAAACAGGGAATTAGGGGGACTGAAGCTTTCTTT
J: TRBJ2-7; V: TRBV27; D: NA; size: few; CDR3: CASTPSEGRFSEQYF; DNA: TGTGCCAGCACTCCCTCGGAGGGCAGGTTTAGCGAGCAGTACTTC
J: TRBJ1-6; V: TRBV9; D: TRBD1; size: once; CDR3: CASSVGGQGGSPLHF; DNA: TGTGCCAGCAGCGTAGGAGGACAGGGTGGCTCACCCCTCCACTTT
J: TRBJ1-2; V: TRBV7-9; D: NA; size: once; CDR3: CASSLGAGSDYGYTF; DNA: TGTGCCAGCAGCCTAGGTGCGGGGTCGGACTATGGCTACACCTTC
J: TRBJ2-7; V: TRBV6-1; D: NA; size: NA; CDR3: CASSEVSTGIYEQYF; DNA: TGTGCCAGCAGTGAAGTTTCTACAGGGATCTACGAGCAGTACTTC
J: TRBJ2-1; V: TRBV27; D: TRBD2; size: NA; CDR3: CASTRSGGSNEQFF; DNA: TGTGCCAGCACCCGGAGCGGGGGGAGCAATGAGCAGTTCTTC
J: TRBJ2-3; V: TRBV10-3; D: NA; size: NA; CDR3: CAISDRAGADTQYF; DNA: TGTGCCATCAGTGACAGGGCTGGCGCAGATACGCAGTATTTT
J: TRBJ1-4; V: TRBV5-8; D: NA; size: NA; CDR3: CASSLGEMAQNEKLFF; DNA: TGTGCCAGCAGCTTGGGGGAGATGGCTCAAAATGAAAAACTGTTTTTT
J: TRBJ2-5; V: TRBV20-1; D: NA; size: NA; CDR3: CSATEETQYF; DNA: TGCAGTGCTACTGAAGAGACCCAGTACTTC
J: TRBJ2-7; V: TRBV7-7; D: TRBD1; size: NA; CDR3: CASSLDREYEQHF; DNA: TGTGCTAGCAGCTTAGACAGGGAATACGAGCAGCACTTC
J: TRBJ2-3; V: TRBV4-3; D: NA; size: NA; CDR3: CASSQVRGADTQYF; DNA: TGCGCCAGCAGCCAAGTAAGGGGCGCAGATACGCAGTATTTT
J: TRBJ2-2; V: TRBV6-5; D: NA; size: NA; CDR3: CATSRGNTGELFF; DNA: TGTGCCACCAGTAGAGGGAACACCGGGGAGCTGTTTTTT
J: TRBJ2-3; V: TRBV27; D: NA; size: NA; CDR3: CASSGFGGAGTDTQYF; DNA: TGTGCCAGCAGCGGGTTTGGGGGGGCAGGCACAGATACGCAGTATTTT
J: TRBJ2-1; V: TRBV6-1; D: TRBD1; size: NA; CDR3: CASSEGQGWNEQFF; DNA: TGTGCCAGCAGTGAGGGACAGGGTTGGAATGAGCAGTTCTTC
J: TRBJ1-2; V: TRBV15; D: TRBD1; size: NA; CDR3: CATSRDEGTGNYGYTF; DNA: TGTGCCACCAGCAGAGATGAGGGGACAGGGAACTATGGCTACACCTTC
J: TRBJ2-2; V: TRBV7-9; D: TRBD1; size: NA; CDR3: CASSLPGQGNTGELFF; DNA: TGTGCCAGCAGCTTACCGGGACAGGGGAACACCGGGGAGCTGTTTTTT
J: TRBJ2-7; V: TRBV5-1; D: TRBD1; size: NA; CDR3: CASSNGQAYEQYF; DNA: TGCGCCAGCAGCAATGGACAGGCCTACGAGCAGTACTTC
J: TRBJ2-7; V: TRBV2; D: TRBD1; size: NA; CDR3: CASTTDRGTEQYF; DNA: TGTGCCAGCACGACGGACAGGGGTACCGAGCAGTACTTC
J: TRBJ2-3; V: TRBV5-6; D: TRBD2; size: NA; CDR3: CASSLPQRGGADTQYF; DNA: TGTGCCAGCAGCTTGCCCCAGCGGGGGGGTGCCGATACGCAGTATTTT
J: TRBJ2-3; V: TRBV7-9; D: TRBD1; size: NA; CDR3: CASSSTRDRVSTDTQYF; DNA: TGTGCCAGCAGCTCAACCCGGGACAGGGTGAGCACAGATACGCAGTATTTT
J: TRBJ2-7; V: TRBV18; D: TRBD1; size: NA; CDR3: CASSPRDRIFYEQYF; DNA: TGTGCCAGCTCACCACGGGACAGGATTTTCTACGAGCAGTACTTC
J: TRBJ1-1; V: TRBV6-5; D: TRBD1; size: once; CDR3: CASRLDRDGTEAFF; DNA: TGTGCCAGCAGGCTGGACAGGGATGGTACTGAAGCTTTCTTT
J: TRBJ2-6; V: TRBV7-2; D: NA; size: NA; CDR3: CASSPSGANVLTF; DNA: TGTGCCAGCAGTCCTTCTGGGGCCAACGTCCTGACTTTC
J: TRBJ2-3; V: TRBV7-9; D: NA; size: NA; CDR3: CASILGAGLTDTQYF; DNA: TGTGCCAGCATCCTGGGCGCCGGCTTGACAGATACGCAGTATTTT
J: TRBJ1-5; V: TRBV7-2; D: NA; size: NA; CDR3: CASSSTGNSNQPQHF; DNA: TGTGCCAGCAGCTCCACAGGGAATAGCAATCAGCCCCAGCATTTT
J: TRBJ1-5; V: TRBV14; D: NA; size: NA; CDR3: CASSRDNNQPQHF; DNA: TGTGCCAGCAGCCGGGACAACAATCAGCCCCAGCATTTT
J: TRBJ2-1; V: TRBV11-2; D: NA; size: few; CDR3: CASSQMGAVNEQFF; DNA: TGTGCCAGCAGCCAAATGGGGGCCGTCAATGAGCAGTTCTTC
J: TRBJ1-5; V: TRBV6-5; D: NA; size: NA; CDR3: CASRQGVTQPQHF; DNA: TGTGCCAGCAGGCAGGGTGTTACTCAGCCCCAGCATTTT
J: TRBJ1-2; V: TRBV4-2; D: NA; size: NA; CDR3: CASSQATGGGDYGYTF; DNA: TGTGCCAGCAGCCAAGCAACTGGGGGGGGCGACTATGGCTACACCTTC
J: TRBJ1-1; V: TRBV13; D: TRBD1; size: once; CDR3: CASSFGDRTNTEAFF; DNA: TGTGCCAGCAGCTTCGGGGACAGAACGAACACTGAAGCTTTCTTT
J: TRBJ2-2; V: TRBV4-3; D: TRBD2; size: NA; CDR3: CASSQETGGFNTGELFF; DNA: TGCGCCAGCAGCCAAGAGACGGGGGGGTTTAACACCGGGGAGCTGTTTTTT
J: TRBJ2-5; V: TRBV20-1; D: TRBD1; size: NA; CDR3: CSATGGETQYF; DNA: TGCAGTGCTACAGGGGGAGAGACCCAGTACTTC
J: TRBJ1-5; V: TRBV7-2; D: TRBD1; size: NA; CDR3: CASSSGQGYQPQHF; DNA: TGTGCCAGCAGCTCGGGACAGGGTTATCAGCCCCAGCATTTT
J: TRBJ1-6; V: TRBV4-3; D: NA; size: NA; CDR3: CASSLLSRLRSPLHF; DNA: TGCGCCAGCAGCCTTCTTAGTCGTTTGAGGTCACCCCTCCACTTT
J: TRBJ2-7; V: TRBV5-1; D: NA; size: NA; CDR3: CASSLVAEGYEQYF; DNA: TGCGCCAGCAGCTTGGTGGCAGAGGGCTACGAGCAGTACTTC
J: TRBJ2-1; V: TRBV15; D: NA; size: once; CDR3: CATSKTVQPYNEQFF; DNA: TGTGCCACCAGCAAGACAGTTCAACCTTACAATGAGCAGTTCTTC
J: TRBJ1-2; V: TRBV7-2; D: TRBD1; size: NA; CDR3: CASSLGTGGVTSYGYTF; DNA: TGTGCCAGCAGCTTAGGGACAGGGGGCGTTACGTCCTATGGCTACACCTTC
J: TRBJ2-5; V: TRBV10-2; D: TRBD2; size: NA; CDR3: CASSLPLAGGKLSETQYF; DNA: TGCGCCAGCAGCCTCCCCCTAGCGGGGGGGAAGCTATCGGAGACCCAGTACTTC